One and the same sample provided the 3 T cell receptor beta chains below, sequenced in a study of T-cell reconstitution after alpha-beta-depleted transplantation in children. A TCRbeta library incorporating unique molecular identifiers was prepared. TCRdb ran MiXCR on the PCR reads and lists one entry per CDR3 protein. The sample contains fewer than 700,000 distinct CDR3 sequences, 13% of which appear only once. Source: PBMCs, mostly from graft donor cells, taken 360 days after TCRalphabeta/CD19-depleted stem cell transplant. The source is a male patient younger than 18 who had a stem cell transplant for acute myeloid leukemia, so the T cells may come from the graft donor.

This clonotype has only a few counts. The rearrangement uses TRBV7-9 and TRBJ2-7, with 9 bases lining up with TRBD2. Looked up from germline, CDR1 is SEHNR and CDR2 is FQNEAQ (reference sequence). The junction had 7 bases not matched to a gene; V was cut back by 2 bases and J by 5 bases. The CDR3 consists of 15 residues. CDR3 coding DNA: TGTGCCAGCAGCTTATCCGGCGGGAGGGGTCACGAGCAGTACTTC. It is translated as CASSLSGGRGHEQYF.

This clonotype was observed a few times. The chain uses TRBV7-6 and TRBJ2-5, with 7 bases that match TRBD1. The CDR3 covers 15 residues. CDR1 and CDR2 (germline): SGHVS, FNYEAQ. The V and J ends lost 1 base and 5 bases, in that order; junction bases with no gene match: 7. The CDR3 reads CASSLGGTEGETQYF. The CDR3 region has the DNA TGTGCCAGCAGCTTAGGTGGGACAGAGGGGGAGACCCAGTACTTC.

The table lists this clonotype with a few counts. The rearrangement joins TRBV6-1 to TRBJ2-7, with TRBD1 matching over 8 bases. This CDR3 has 16 residues. The V gene end was trimmed by 5 bases and the J gene end by 5 bases; junction bases not matched to a gene: 14. CDR1 and CDR2 from the germline V gene are MNHNS and SASEGT. CDR3 coding DNA: TGTGCCAGCAGTCTGGACAGGGAAGTTAGTTCGAACGAGCAGTACTTC. Its translation: CASSLDREVSSNEQYF.